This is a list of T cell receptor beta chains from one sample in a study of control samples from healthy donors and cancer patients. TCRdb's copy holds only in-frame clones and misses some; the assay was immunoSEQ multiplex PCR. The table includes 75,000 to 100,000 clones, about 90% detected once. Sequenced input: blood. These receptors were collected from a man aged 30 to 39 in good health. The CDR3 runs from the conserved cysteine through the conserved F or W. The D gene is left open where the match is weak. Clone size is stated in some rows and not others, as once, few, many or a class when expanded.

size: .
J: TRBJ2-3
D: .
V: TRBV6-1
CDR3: CASSETGPYTDTQYF
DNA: TGTGCCAGCAGTGAAACGGGACCTTACACAGATACGCAGTATTTT

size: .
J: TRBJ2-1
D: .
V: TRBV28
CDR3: CASSTQGGNEQFF
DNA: TGTGCCAGCAGTACTCAGGGGGGCAATGAGCAGTTCTTC

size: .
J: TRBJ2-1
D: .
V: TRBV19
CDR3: CASSKRPEHEQFF
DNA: TGTGCCAGTAGTAAGCGACCTGAGCATGAGCAGTTCTTC

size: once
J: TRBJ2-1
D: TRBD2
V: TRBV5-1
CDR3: CASSRLGGTSGTDEQFF
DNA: TGCGCCAGCAGCCGCTTGGGAGGGACTAGCGGGACCGATGAGCAGTTCTTC

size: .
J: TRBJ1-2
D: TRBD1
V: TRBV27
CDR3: CASRPQGVVNYGYTF
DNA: TGTGCCAGCAGACCCCAGGGGGTGGTTAACTATGGCTACACCTTC

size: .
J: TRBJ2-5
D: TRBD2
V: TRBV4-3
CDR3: CASSQDWGYSGTNTLTQYF
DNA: TGCGCCAGCAGCCAAGATTGGGGGTATAGCGGGACGAACACCCTGACCCAGTACTTC

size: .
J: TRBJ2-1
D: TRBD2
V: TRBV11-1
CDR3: CASSLARVPGEGEQFF
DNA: TGTGCCAGCAGCTTAGCGAGGGTGCCGGGGGAGGGTGAGCAGTTCTTC

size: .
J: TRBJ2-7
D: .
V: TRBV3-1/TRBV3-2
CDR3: CASSQGGGPGEQYF
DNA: TGTGCCAGCAGCCAAGGGGGGGGGCCGGGCGAGCAGTACTTC

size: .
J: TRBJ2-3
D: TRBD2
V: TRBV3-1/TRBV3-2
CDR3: CASSPGLAGLDTQYF
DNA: TGTGCCAGCAGCCCGGGACTAGCGGGACTAGATACGCAGTATTTT

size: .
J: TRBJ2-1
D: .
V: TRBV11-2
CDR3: CASSLVAYINEQFF
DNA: TGTGCCAGCAGCTTGGTTGCGTATATAAATGAGCAGTTCTTC

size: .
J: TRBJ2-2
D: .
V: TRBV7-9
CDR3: CASSPAVLTGELFF
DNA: TGTGCCAGCAGCCCCGCGGTTCTCACCGGGGAGCTGTTTTTT

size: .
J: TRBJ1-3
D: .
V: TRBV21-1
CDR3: CASSKTPPGQGAHGNTIYF
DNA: TGTGCCAGCAGCAAAACCCCACCGGGACAGGGGGCGCATGGAAACACCATATATTTT

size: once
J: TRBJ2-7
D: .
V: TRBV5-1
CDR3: CASSLRTFDNEQYF
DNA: TGCGCCAGCAGCTTGAGAACCTTTGACAACGAGCAGTACTTC

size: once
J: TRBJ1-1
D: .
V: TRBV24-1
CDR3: CATSDGLTEAFF
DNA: TGTGCCACCAGTGATGGGCTCACTGAAGCTTTCTTT

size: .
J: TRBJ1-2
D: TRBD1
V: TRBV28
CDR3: CASSPPGQGANGYTF
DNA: TGTGCCAGCAGCCCCCCGGGACAGGGGGCGAATGGCTACACCTTC

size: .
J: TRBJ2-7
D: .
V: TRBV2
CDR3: CASSDQGFSYEQYF
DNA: TGTGCCAGCAGTGATCAAGGCTTCTCCTACGAGCAGTACTTC

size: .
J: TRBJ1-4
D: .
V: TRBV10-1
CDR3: CASSESGSTEKLFF
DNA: TGCGCCAGCAGTGAGTCCGGGTCGACTGAAAAACTGTTTTTT

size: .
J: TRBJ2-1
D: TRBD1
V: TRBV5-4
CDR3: CASSSGQGANEQFF
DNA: TGTGCCAGCAGCTCCGGACAGGGGGCTAATGAGCAGTTCTTC

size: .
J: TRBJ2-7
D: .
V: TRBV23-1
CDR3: CASSHYNRYEQYF
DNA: TGCGCCAGCAGTCATTACAACAGGTACGAGCAGTACTTC

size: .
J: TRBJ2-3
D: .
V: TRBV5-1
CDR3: CASSSNWEDTQYF
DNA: TGCGCCAGCAGCTCAAACTGGGAAGATACGCAGTATTTT

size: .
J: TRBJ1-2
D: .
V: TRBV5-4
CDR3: CASSLEEGYGYTF
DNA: TGTGCCAGCAGCTTGGAAGAAGGTTATGGCTACACCTTC

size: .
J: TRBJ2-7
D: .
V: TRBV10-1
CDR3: CASSESTGAYEQYF
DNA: TGCGCCAGCAGTGAGTCGACAGGTGCCTACGAGCAGTACTTC

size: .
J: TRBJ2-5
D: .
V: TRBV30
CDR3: CAWSRGGVETQYF
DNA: TGTGCCTGGAGTAGAGGAGGAGTAGAGACCCAGTACTTC

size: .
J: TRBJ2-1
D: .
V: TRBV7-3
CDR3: CASSPSGELYNEQFF
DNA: TGTGCCAGCAGCCCGTCGGGAGAGCTCTACAATGAGCAGTTCTTC

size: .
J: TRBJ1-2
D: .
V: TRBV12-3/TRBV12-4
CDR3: CASSYRESYGYTF
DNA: TGTGCCAGCAGTTATAGGGAGAGCTATGGCTACACCTTC

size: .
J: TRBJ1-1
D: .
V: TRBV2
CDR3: CASSGQLNTEAFF
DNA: TGTGCCAGCAGTGGACAGCTGAACACTGAAGCTTTCTTT

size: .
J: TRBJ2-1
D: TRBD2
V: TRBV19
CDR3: CASSDGASGRARTYNEQFF
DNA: TGTGCCAGTAGTGATGGGGCTAGCGGGAGGGCACGGACCTACAATGAGCAGTTCTTC

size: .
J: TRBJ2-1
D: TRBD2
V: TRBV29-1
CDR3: CSVGLAGRAEQFF
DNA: TGCAGCGTCGGACTAGCGGGAAGGGCTGAGCAGTTCTTC

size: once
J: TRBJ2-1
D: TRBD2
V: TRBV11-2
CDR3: CASSFGTSVRLNEQFF
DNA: TGTGCCAGCAGCTTTGGGACTAGCGTCCGATTGAATGAGCAGTTCTTC

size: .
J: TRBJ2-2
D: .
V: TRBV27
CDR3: CASSLSRGAGELFF
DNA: TGTGCCAGCAGTTTATCCAGGGGGGCCGGGGAGCTGTTTTTT

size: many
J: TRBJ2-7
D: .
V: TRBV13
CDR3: CASSPTGPSYEQYF
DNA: TGTGCCAGCAGTCCTACCGGCCCCTCCTACGAGCAGTACTTC

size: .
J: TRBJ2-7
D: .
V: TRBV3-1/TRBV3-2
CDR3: CASSQTSSEQYF
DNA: TGTGCCAGCAGCCAGACTAGTTCCGAGCAGTACTTC

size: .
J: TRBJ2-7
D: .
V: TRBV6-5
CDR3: CASTPWGSYEQYF
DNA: TGTGCCAGCACCCCCTGGGGGTCCTACGAGCAGTACTTC

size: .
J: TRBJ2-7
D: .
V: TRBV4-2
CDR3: CASSQAQQYEQYF
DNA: TGTGCCAGCAGCCAAGCGCAACAATACGAGCAGTACTTC

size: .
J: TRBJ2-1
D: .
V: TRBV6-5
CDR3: CASSYSSWLANEQFF
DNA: TGTGCCAGCAGTTACTCTAGCTGGCTAGCTAATGAGCAGTTCTTC

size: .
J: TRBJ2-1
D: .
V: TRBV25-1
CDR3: CASSPPVEANEQFF
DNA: TGTGCCAGCAGTCCACCGGTGGAGGCCAATGAGCAGTTCTTC

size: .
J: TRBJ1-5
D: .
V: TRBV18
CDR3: CASSPGGGFSQPQHF
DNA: TGTGCCAGCTCACCGGGAGGGGGATTTAGTCAGCCCCAGCATTTT

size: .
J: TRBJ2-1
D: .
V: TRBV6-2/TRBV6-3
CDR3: CASSLGTVPANEQFF
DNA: TGTGCCAGCAGTCTTGGGACGGTGCCGGCGAATGAGCAGTTCTTC

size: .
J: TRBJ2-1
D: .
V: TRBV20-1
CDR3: CSASSGLSQEQFF
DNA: TGCAGTGCTAGTAGTGGACTTTCCCAAGAGCAGTTCTTC

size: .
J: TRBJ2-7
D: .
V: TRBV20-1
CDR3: CSAIRAREQYF
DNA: TGCAGTGCTATCAGGGCTCGGGAGCAGTACTTC

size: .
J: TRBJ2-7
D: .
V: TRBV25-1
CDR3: CASLGWAGSYEQYF
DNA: TGTGCCAGCCTGGGGTGGGCGGGGTCCTACGAGCAGTACTTC

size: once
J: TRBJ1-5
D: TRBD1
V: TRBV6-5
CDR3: CASRQGAGGNQPQHF
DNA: TGTGCCAGCAGACAGGGGGCTGGTGGCAATCAGCCCCAGCATTTT

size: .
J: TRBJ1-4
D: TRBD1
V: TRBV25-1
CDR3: CASRGTGINEKLFF
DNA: TGTGCCAGCAGAGGGACAGGAATTAATGAAAAACTGTTTTTT

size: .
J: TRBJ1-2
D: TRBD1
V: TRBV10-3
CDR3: CAISIEGQAIYGYTF
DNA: TGTGCCATCAGTATAGAGGGACAGGCAATCTATGGCTACACCTTC

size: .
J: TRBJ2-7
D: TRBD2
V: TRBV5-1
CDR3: CASGYGTSGTEQYF
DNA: TGCGCCAGCGGCTACGGGACTAGCGGGACCGAGCAGTACTTC

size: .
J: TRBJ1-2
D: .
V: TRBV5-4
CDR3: CASSLFDRPRSTGNGYTF
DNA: TGTGCCAGCAGCTTGTTCGACAGGCCACGCTCTACCGGTAATGGCTACACCTTC

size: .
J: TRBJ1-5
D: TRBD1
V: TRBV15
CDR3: CATSRAPGQGNQPQHF
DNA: TGTGCCACCAGCAGAGCCCCGGGACAGGGCAATCAGCCCCAGCATTTT

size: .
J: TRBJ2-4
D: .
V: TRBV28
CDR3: CASSLPGESNIQYF
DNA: TGTGCCAGCAGTTTACCGGGAGAGAGTAACATTCAGTACTTC